One sample yielded the 20 T cell receptor beta chains listed below, sequenced in a study of CD8 T cells in Susac syndrome. When the RNA was reverse transcribed, random hexamers were used with an input of 0.5 to 1 ug. TCRdb passed the immunoSEQ multiplex PCR reads through MiXCR, listing each CDR3 protein once. The sample lists 90,000 to 150,000 distinct CDR3 sequences, about 93% occurring once. Sequenced material: CD4+ T cells from PBMCs. The receptors shown here come from a human donor in good health.

The chain couples TRBV30 to TRBJ2-7, with D hard to call. Germline lookup yields CDR1 GTSNPN and CDR2 SVGIG (reference sequence). The CDR3 extends over 11 amino acids. Trimming shortened V by 1 base and J by 4 bases, and 5 bases separated the two germline ends. This CDR3 reads CAWSDWYEQYF. In nucleotides, the CDR3 is TGTGCCTGGAGTGACTGGTACGAGCAGTACTTC.

This chain uses TRBV18 with TRBJ1-6; 10 bases map to TRBD1. Germline V gene data show CDR1 as KGHSH and CDR2 as LQKENI. The CDR3 is made up of 15 amino acids. Trimming at V came to 4 bases and at J to 7 bases, leaving 4 bases not matched to a gene. CDR3 coding DNA: TGTGCCAGCTCACAATCGGACAGGGGGAATTCACCCCTCCACTTT. Protein sequence: CASSQSDRGNSPLHF.

This chain links TRBV18 with TRBJ2-1, with a tentative D call TRBD1 (5 bases). The germline V gene encodes CDR1 KGHSH and CDR2 LQKENI. This CDR3 is built from 15 residues. V was cut by 0 bases and J by 3 bases, with 9 bases left in between. CDR3 residues: CASSPPPTDYNEQFF. The CDR3 nucleotides read TGTGCCAGCTCACCACCGCCGACAGACTACAATGAGCAGTTCTTC.

This rearrangement joins TRBV9 to TRBJ2-3; D is uncertain. The CDR3 contains 15 residues. Germline CDR1 reads SGDLS; CDR2 reads YYNGEE. Trimming left V 3 bases short and J 0 bases short, with 11 bases between. CDR3 nucleotides: TGTGCCAGCAGCGCTACTTATGGTAGCACAGATACGCAGTATTTT. Translating gives CASSATYGSTDTQYF.

The rearrangement joins TRBV3-1 to TRBJ2-7; TRBD1 matches 7 bases. CDR3 length equals 13 residues. Per germline, CDR1 LGHDT and CDR2 YNNKEL (reference sequence). Trimming removed 6 bases from V and 5 bases from J; junction bases left unmatched: 7. CDR3 residues: CASRRQGGDEQYF. The DNA for the CDR3 is TGTGCCAGCAGGCGACAGGGTGGCGACGAGCAGTACTTC.

The chain carries TRBV7-9 and TRBJ2-7; tentative D call: TRBD1 (6 bases). The CDR3 sequence is 13 residues long. The germline gives CDR1 SEHNR, CDR2 FQNEAQ (reference sequence). Trimming pared 5 bases from V and 3 bases from J, leaving 11 bases between. CDR3 sequence: CASSPRTVYEQYF. The CDR3 DNA reads TGTGCCAGCAGCCCGAGGACAGTCTACGAGCAGTACTTC.

The chain is built from TRBV20-1 and TRBJ2-5; tentative D call: TRBD2 (7 bases). Trimming cost V 1 base and J 5 bases, with 20 bases left between them. CDR1 and CDR2 from the germline V gene are DFQATT and SNEGSKA (reference sequence). The CDR3 runs 16 residues. In DNA, the CDR3 is TGCAGTGCTAGAGGGGAGGGGGTTCTAGTGATGGAGACCCAGTACTTC. Translated: CSARGEGVLVMETQYF.

Notes on this clonotype: One end of the junction fails to match germline, which may point to a read error. The chain recombines TRBV7-7 with TRBJ2-5, with 8 nucleotides matching TRBD1. The germline V gene encodes CDR1 SSHAT and CDR2 FNYEAQ (reference sequence). This CDR3 contains 15 residues. The CDR3 region is CASSSSGGEAETQYF. CDR3 coding DNA: TGTGCTAGCAGCTCCTCAGGGGGCGAGGCGGAGACCCAGTACTTC.

The chain is built from TRBV19 and TRBJ2-5, with D perhaps TRBD1 (7 bases). V was cut by 4 bases and J by 4 bases, with 13 bases left in between. CDR1 is LNHDA, CDR2 SQIVND, per germline (reference sequence). The CDR3 sequence is 14 residues long. The chain's CDR3 is CASSKEGARETQYF. CDR3 DNA: TGTGCCAGTAGTAAGGAGGGGGCCCGAGAGACCCAGTACTTC.

This chain connects TRBV6-1 to TRBJ1-3; no firm D call. This CDR3 spans 16 amino acids. CDR1 MNHNS and CDR2 SASEGT come from the germline V gene. V lost 5 bases and J lost 2, with 16 bases in between. The chain's CDR3 is CASSRGPSEPGNTIYF. CDR3 DNA sequence: TGTGCCAGCAGTCGTGGGCCCTCGGAGCCTGGAAACACCATATATTTT.

The gene calls are TRBV19 and TRBJ2-7, with 8 bases lining up with TRBD1. Losses at the gene ends were 3 bases for V and 6 bases for J; bases not matched to a gene: 4. This CDR3 comprises 13 residues. Looked up from germline, CDR1 is LNHDA and CDR2 is SQIVND (reference sequence). The CDR3 region is CASSIGQGAEQYF. The CDR3 DNA reads as TGTGCCAGTAGTATCGGCCAGGGGGCCGAGCAGTACTTC. Drawing the rest from reference TRBV19 and TRBJ2-7, the complete variable domain is DGGITQSPKYLFRKEGQNVTLSCEQNLNHDAMYWYRQDPGQGLRLIYYSQIVNDFQKGDIAEGYSVSREKKESFPLTVTSAQKNPTAFYLCASSIGQGAEQYFGPGTRLTVT.

V gene TRBV30 combines with J gene TRBJ1-1, with D possibly matching TRBD1 (5 bases). V was cut by 1 base and J by 2 bases, with 8 bases left in between. This CDR3 contains 13 residues. The germline gives CDR1 GTSNPN, CDR2 SVGIG (reference sequence). The CDR3 DNA is TGTGCCTGGAGTGGACAGACTAACACTGAAGCTTTCTTT. Protein: CAWSGQTNTEAFF.

The V and J genes are TRBV6-2 or TRBV6-3 and TRBJ2-5; 14 bases agree with TRBD2. The V gene's germline CDR1 is MNHEY and CDR2 SVGEGT. V dropped 2 bases and J dropped 4; count of bases not matched to a gene: 6. The CDR3 sequence is 17 residues long. CDR3 loop: CASSYGGTSGSRETQYF. The DNA of the CDR3 is TGTGCCAGCAGTTACGGCGGGACTAGCGGGAGTCGAGAGACCCAGTACTTC.

V gene TRBV14 combines with J gene TRBJ2-1, with a weak D call TRBD2 (6 bases). The CDR3 covers 15 residues. Germline values: CDR1 SGHDN, CDR2 FVKESK. Trimming left V 3 bases short and J 3 bases short, with 12 bases between. CDR3 DNA: TGTGCCAGCAGCCAGCGGGGTTTACTCTACAATGAGCAGTTCTTC. This gives the protein CASSQRGLLYNEQFF.

The chain is built from TRBV19 and TRBJ1-1; D may be TRBD1 (5 bases). Germline CDR1 LNHDA, CDR2 SQIVND (reference sequence). The V gene lost 0 bases and the J gene lost 0 bases, with 8 bases spanning the gap. The CDR3 consists of 15 residues. The chain's CDR3 is CASSIDDSMNTEAFF. Here the CDR3 DNA reads TGTGCCAGTAGTATAGACGACAGTATGAACACTGAAGCTTTCTTT.

The chain is built from TRBV4-2 and TRBJ2-1; 10 bases agree with TRBD2. The V and J ends lost 1 base and 5 bases, in that order; junction bases with no gene match: 5. The CDR3 runs 16 residues. The germline V gene has CDR1 LGHNA and CDR2 YNFKEQ. CDR3 sequence (DNA): TGTGCCAGCAGCCAAGGGGCAGCGGGAGGGCACAATGAGCAGTTCTTC. Amino acids: CASSQGAAGGHNEQFF.

The chain uses TRBV29-1 and TRBJ2-1; D is possibly TRBD2 (10 bases). This CDR3 is built from 18 residues. V shed 5 bases and J shed 6 bases, with 29 bases lying between them. Germline-derived CDR1 and CDR2 are SQVTM and ANQGSEA. The CDR3 reads CSVRGTGRLAGVLNEQFF. The DNA for the CDR3 is TGCAGCGTTCGAGGGACAGGGCGCCTAGCGGGAGTGCTCAATGAGCAGTTCTTC.

The J gene is TRBJ1-3, the V gene TRBV9; D not certain. V lost 4 bases to trimming and J lost 0 bases, with 8 bases between them. Germline V lookup: CDR1 SGDLS, CDR2 YYNGEE. The CDR3 length is 14 residues. CDR3 bases: TGTGCCAGCAGCTCCGACGGCTCTGGAAACACCATATATTTT. Amino acids: CASSSDGSGNTIYF.

The V call is TRBV7-9, the J call TRBJ2-1; D uncertain. The V and J ends lost 5 bases and 9 bases respectively, with 8 bases between them. CDR1 SEHNR and CDR2 FQNEAQ come from the germline V gene (reference sequence). The CDR3 is 11 amino acids. CDR3 region: CASSPPGEQFF. The CDR3 nucleotides read TGTGCCAGCAGCCCACCGGGTGAGCAGTTCTTC.

The chain carries TRBV2 and TRBJ1-5; D gene uncertain. The CDR3 contains 14 residues. Trimming stripped 9 bases from V and 5 bases from J, with 17 bases between. Germline V gene data show CDR1 as SNHLY and CDR2 as FYNNEI. In DNA form, the CDR3 reads TGTGCCAGTTCGGAAAATCTGCGGGATCAGCCCCAGCATTTT. As protein: CASSENLRDQPQHF.